The 27 T cell receptor beta chains reported below all come from one sample, sequenced in a study of blood T cell repertoires in COVID-19. Profiled with immunoSEQ multiplex PCR; TCRdb holds only in-frame clones, not every one. Here the sample spans about 140,000 clones, about 90% being singletons. Sequencing was done on a sample of peripheral blood. The receptor source for this set is a woman between 55 and 75 years old with acute or convalescent COVID-19.

This chain joins TRBV6-6 and TRBJ2-7; 7 positions match TRBD1. This CDR3 spans 14 amino acids. Germline CDR1 and CDR2: MNHNY and SVGAGI (reference sequence). With 7 bases clipped from V and 2 bases from J, the junction kept 8 bases outside the gene matches. The CDR3 DNA follows: TGTGCCAGCAAACCGGGACAGAGGGCCTACGAGCAGTACTTC. Protein product: CASKPGQRAYEQYF.

This clone has just one count. This chain connects TRBV7-2 to TRBJ1-2, with no clear D. The CDR3 extends over 13 amino acids. V was trimmed by 5 bases and J by 7 bases, leaving 14 bases between them. In germline, CDR1 is SGHTA, CDR2 FQGNSA. CDR3 amino acids: CASSPRDGVGYTF. CDR3 sequence (DNA): TGTGCCAGCAGCCCCCGTGACGGGGTTGGCTACACCTTC.

The chain is built from TRBV6-4 and TRBJ1-6; possibly TRBD1 for D (5 bases). V lost 0 bases and J 9 bases, leaving 12 bases between the germline ends. Germline V gene sequence: CDR1 MRHNA, CDR2 SNTAGT. The CDR3 runs 15 residues. The CDR3 DNA is TGTGCCAGCAGTGACTCGGGGCAGGTTGGTTCACCCCTCCACTTT. Translated: CASSDSGQVGSPLHF.

The chain uses TRBV4-1 and TRBJ1-2; D remains ambiguous. The CDR3 has 11 residues. Per the germline V gene, CDR1 is MGHRA and CDR2 is YSYEKL. Trimming pared 1 base from V and 8 bases from J, leaving 5 bases between. CDR3 DNA: TGCGCCAGCAGCCAAGGAGGGGGCTACACCTTC. Encoded protein: CASSQGGGYTF.

This chain uses TRBV5-1 with TRBJ2-3, with 16 bases aligning to TRBD2. Germline V gene data show CDR1 as SGHRS and CDR2 as YFSETQ. The trim removed 1 base at V and 5 bases at J, leaving 4 bases unmatched. The CDR3 contains 17 residues. The CDR3 bases are TGCGCCAGCAGCTTGATGGGACTAGCGGGGGGGCAAGATACGCAGTATTTT. This gives the protein CASSLMGLAGGQDTQYF.

In its sample, this clone was seen once. J is TRBJ1-1 and V is TRBV28; D not resolved. The CDR3 has 12 amino acids. CDR1 and CDR2 from the germline V gene are MDHEN and SYDVKM. V lost 6 bases to trimming and J lost 1 base, with 6 bases between them. For the CDR3, the DNA is TGTGCCAGCAGCATCAGGAACACTGAAGCTTTCTTT. Its protein product is CASSIRNTEAFF.

The chain joins TRBV30 to TRBJ1-1; no clear D gene. Germline V gene data show CDR1 as GTSNPN and CDR2 as SVGIG (reference sequence). CDR3 length equals 15 residues. V gave up 2 bases and J gave up 8 bases, with 21 bases separating them. CDR3 nucleotide sequence: TGTGCCTGGAGTAGGCCGCCGCGTGTGAGGAACGAAGCTTTCTTT. It yields the protein CAWSRPPRVRNEAFF.

The rearrangement joins TRBV28 to TRBJ1-2; D remains ambiguous. CDR1 is MDHEN and CDR2 is SYDVKM in the germline V gene. The germline V and J ends were trimmed by 8 bases and 7 bases, with 17 bases remaining between them. CDR3 size: 13 residues. CDR3 sequence reads: CASREDSKSGYTF. DNA of the CDR3: TGTGCCAGCCGAGAAGACTCAAAAAGTGGCTACACCTTC.

This chain connects TRBV28 to TRBJ2-1; 10 nucleotides align to TRBD2. Unmatched junction bases numbered 6, after V lost 2 bases and J lost 8 bases. CDR3 length equals 15 residues. Germline loops: CDR1 MDHEN, CDR2 SYDVKM. CDR3 loop: CASSLLSGGAHEQFF. CDR3 coding DNA: TGTGCCAGCAGTTTACTCAGCGGGGGGGCGCATGAGCAGTTCTTC.

V usage is TRBV5-1 and J usage is TRBJ1-3, with a possible D match to TRBD1 (5 bases). Germline V lookup: CDR1 SGHRS, CDR2 YFSETQ. CDR3 length: 15 amino acids. With 1 base removed from V and 0 bases from J, the gap between germline ends came to 8 bases. Written as DNA, the CDR3 is TGCGCCAGCAGCTTGCTGCAGGGCTCTGGAAACACCATATATTTT. This gives the protein CASSLLQGSGNTIYF.

V gene TRBV11-3 combines with J gene TRBJ2-3, with 13 bases lining up with TRBD2. The V gene's germline CDR1 is SGHNT and CDR2 YENEEA. The CDR3 is made up of 17 amino acids. The ends lost 5 bases at V and 2 bases at J; junction bases unmatched: 7. CDR3 coding DNA: TGTGCCAGCAGCCTTGGGACTAGCGGGGAGTTCACAGATACGCAGTATTTT. The encoded protein is CASSLGTSGEFTDTQYF.

The chain has TRBV4-3 and TRBJ1-1; weak D call: TRBD1 (6 bases). V was clipped by 0 bases and J by 1 base, with 15 bases between them. The CDR3 sequence is 17 residues long. The germline gives CDR1 LGHNA, CDR2 YSLEER. The CDR3 region has the DNA TGCGCCAGCAGCCAAGACGCGGGGGGGGCTGCGAACACTGAAGCTTTCTTT. Protein: CASSQDAGGAANTEAFF.

The CDR3 DNA follows: TGCAGCGTACCGAGACTAGCTGCTACGAACACCGGGGAGCTGTTTTTT. This gives the protein CSVPRLAATNTGELFF. The chain has TRBV29-1 and TRBJ2-2, with 7 bases fitting TRBD2. This CDR3 is built from 16 residues. Per the germline V gene, CDR1 is SQVTM and CDR2 is ANQGSEA. Unmatched junction bases numbered 10, after V lost 6 bases and J lost 0 bases.

J is TRBJ1-1 and V is TRBV11-2, with a possible D match to TRBD1 (5 bases). V shed 5 bases and J shed 6 bases, with 13 bases lying between them. The CDR3 contains 13 residues. Germline V lookup: CDR1 SGHAT, CDR2 FQNNGV. The CDR3 sequence: CASSGGVLAEAFF. Here the CDR3 DNA reads TGTGCCAGCAGCGGGGGGGTGCTGGCTGAAGCTTTCTTT.

The V and J genes are TRBV7-2 and TRBJ2-7; D unresolved. Germline assignment: CDR1 SGHTA and CDR2 FQGNSA. V was clipped by 0 bases and J by 0 bases, with 6 bases between them. This CDR3 has 14 amino acids. The chain's CDR3 is CASSLARSSYEQYF. CDR3 bases: TGTGCCAGCAGCTTAGCTAGGAGCTCCTACGAGCAGTACTTC.

Only one count was recorded for this clone. The rearrangement uses TRBV14 and TRBJ1-3; D may be TRBD1 (6 bases). The length of the CDR3 is 20 residues. With 0 bases removed from V and 5 bases from J, the gap between germline ends came to 26 bases. Looked up from germline, CDR1 is SGHDN and CDR2 is FVKESK. CDR3 protein: CASSQDGGGALEWRRNTIYF. The CDR3 DNA follows: TGTGCCAGCAGCCAAGATGGAGGGGGGGCTTTAGAATGGCGAAGAAACACCATATATTTT. Full variable domain (missing parts from reference TRBV14 and TRBJ1-3): EAGVTQFPSHSVIEKGQTVTLRCDPISGHDNLYWYRRVMGKEIKFLLHFVKESKQDESGMPNNRFLAERTGGTYSTLKVQPAELEDSGVYFCASSQDGGGALEWRRNTIYFGEGSWLTVV.

The rearrangement links TRBV6-2 or TRBV6-3 to TRBJ2-1; D is possibly TRBD2 (6 bases). With 7 bases removed from V and 2 bases from J, the gap between germline ends came to 15 bases. The CDR3 spans 15 residues. Germline CDR1 reads MNHEY; CDR2 reads SVGEGT. CDR3 DNA: TGTGCCAGCAACCCCTCCGGGGGTGCCTACAATGAGCAGTTCTTC. Translation gives CASNPSGGAYNEQFF.

The chain uses TRBV7-9 and TRBJ2-1; the D gene is possibly TRBD1 (5 bases). The CDR3 is made up of 14 amino acids. From germline, CDR1 is SEHNR and CDR2 FQNEAQ (reference sequence). The V gene lost 0 bases and the J gene lost 12 bases, with 15 bases spanning the gap. CDR3 sequence (DNA): TGTGCCAGCAGCTTAGCGGGTCAGGGATTGGGGCAGTTCTTC. Its protein is CASSLAGQGLGQFF.

This sequence joins TRBV5-1 and TRBJ1-1; D unresolved. The CDR3 covers 14 residues. Germline lookup yields CDR1 SGHRS and CDR2 YFSETQ. V lost 0 bases and J lost 7, with 13 bases in between. In DNA form, the CDR3 reads TGCGCCAGCAGCTTGGTAACCGGAGGTGATGAAGCTTTCTTT. This gives the protein CASSLVTGGDEAFF.

This chain joins TRBV7-2 and TRBJ1-6; TRBD1 might be the D (5 bases). Trimming took 5 bases from V and 10 from J, leaving 15 bases between them. This CDR3 spans 14 amino acids. Germline V CDR1 and CDR2: SGHTA, FQGNSA. In DNA form, the CDR3 reads TGTGCCAGCAGCCTCCAGCAGGGAGGGTCACCCCTCCACTTT. Amino acid sequence: CASSLQQGGSPLHF.

The chain has TRBV28 and TRBJ1-1; D call uncertain. V lost 4 bases to trimming and J lost 0 bases, with 9 bases between them. The germline V gene has CDR1 MDHEN and CDR2 SYDVKM. This CDR3 spans 14 amino acids. CDR3 nucleotides: TGTGCCAGCAGTTCTGCGGGGATGAACACTGAAGCTTTCTTT. This encodes CASSSAGMNTEAFF.

This clone has more than one count but fewer than ten. V usage is TRBV5-1 and J usage is TRBJ1-1; 7 bases fit TRBD1. This CDR3 region has 14 residues. CDR1 and CDR2 (germline): SGHRS, YFSETQ. The ends lost 5 bases at V and 7 bases at J; junction bases unmatched: 11. CDR3 protein: CASSLTRNRGEAFF. The DNA of the CDR3 is TGCGCCAGCAGTCTGACACGGAACAGGGGTGAAGCTTTCTTT.

This chain links TRBV6-2 or TRBV6-3 with TRBJ1-6, with D unclear. This CDR3 region has 17 residues. Trimming cost V 3 bases and J 6 bases, with 18 bases left between them. Germline V CDR1 and CDR2: MNHEY, SVGEGT. The CDR3 bases are TGTGCCAGCAGTTATGGGCCCGGGGAACCGCTTAATTCACCCCTCCACTTT. Its translation is CASSYGPGEPLNSPLHF.

The chain links TRBV9 to TRBJ1-4; 7 bases are a match to TRBD1. The CDR3 runs to 16 residues. Germline-derived CDR1 and CDR2 are SGDLS and YYNGEE. V gave up 3 bases and J gave up 0 bases; unmatched junction bases: 5. CDR3 DNA: TGTGCCAGCAGCGCAAGACAGGGCGCAACTAATGAAAAACTGTTTTTT. Its protein product is CASSARQGATNEKLFF.

This clone was counted a single time. This chain joins TRBV28 and TRBJ1-5, with 8 bases that match TRBD1. Germline CDR1 MDHEN, CDR2 SYDVKM. The V segment lost 6 bases and the J segment 8 bases; nucleotides outside the gene matches: 6. CDR3 length equals 13 residues. CDR3 loop: CASSLDRAKPQHF. In DNA form, the CDR3 reads TGTGCCAGCAGCCTGGACAGGGCGAAGCCCCAGCATTTT.

The chain is built from TRBV7-9 and TRBJ1-3, with D possibly TRBD1 on 5 matching bases. V lost 6 bases and J 0 bases, leaving 9 bases between the germline ends. Germline V gene lookup returns CDR1 SEHNR and CDR2 FQNEAQ (reference sequence). The CDR3 loop spans 14 amino acids. CDR3 amino acids: CASRYQGSGNTIYF. The CDR3, as DNA: TGTGCCAGCAGGTACCAGGGCTCTGGAAACACCATATATTTT.

The chain combines TRBV18 with TRBJ1-2, with 8 nucleotides matching TRBD1. The V and J ends lost 4 bases and 2 bases, in that order; junction bases with no gene match: 9. Germline V gene sequence: CDR1 KGHSH, CDR2 LQKENI. There are 16 residues in the CDR3. The CDR3: CASSLQRGDRNYGYTF. The CDR3 bases are TGTGCCAGCTCACTTCAAAGGGGGGACAGGAACTATGGCTACACCTTC. Combining the CDR3 with reference TRBV18 and TRBJ1-2 gives the whole variable domain NAGVMQNPRHLVRRRGQEARLRCSPMKGHSHVYWYRQLPEEGLKFMVYLQKENIIDESGMPKERFSAEFPKEGPSILRIQQVVRGDSAAYFCASSLQRGDRNYGYTFGSGTRLTVV.